This T cell receptor beta chain was documented in a study of CD8 T cells in ankylosing spondylitis. Study results and limitations: There was a TCR beta motif, made of eight highly homologous variants, that appeared characteristic of ankylosing spondylitis blood.

The CDR3 sequence is 14 residues long. The V end was cut by 7 bases, the J end by 5 bases, with 15 bases between. Germline CDR1 SGDLS, CDR2 YYNGEE. MiXCR was run by TCRdb on the 5' RACE reads, yielding one entry per CDR3 protein. This sample carries 670,000 or so distinct CDR3 sequences, 15% to 20% of them seen once, and the ten largest clones take 15% to 20%. This clonotype came up a few times. Its antigen is still unknown. The rearrangement joins TRBV9 to TRBJ2-2; TRBD1 might be the D (6 bases). This sequence originates from a male donor with ankylosing spondylitis. Specimen: blood, either unsorted or a sorted T cell fraction (not recorded which). CDR3 in DNA: TGTGCCAGCCGAGGAGACAGGTCTACCGGGGAGCTGTTTTTT. Translated: CASRGDRSTGELFF.